This TCR beta chain was obtained from a study of somatic mutations in cytotoxic T cells in rheumatoid arthritis. Clones were sequenced by immunoSEQ multiplex PCR, and TCRdb holds only the in-frame ones, with some missing. The table records 15,000 to 20,000 clones, approximately 78% of them present only once. Source material: CD8+ T cells sorted from blood. This receptor was identified in a woman aged 50 to 60 with rheumatoid arthritis.

DNA of the CDR3: TGTGCCAGCAGATACACAAGCGGGGGAATCACAGATACGCAGTATTTT. This codes for CASRYTSGGITDTQYF. This chain joins TRBV27 and TRBJ2-3; 8 bases align to TRBD2. Germline CDR1 and CDR2: MNHEY and SMNVEV (reference sequence). The CDR3 sequence is 16 residues long. J lost 2 bases, V lost 6 bases, and 10 bases had no gene match.